These 21 T cell receptor beta chains share one sample of origin, sequenced in a study of blood T cell repertoires in COVID-19. Some clones are missing from TCRdb's copy, which holds only in-frame ones; the method was immunoSEQ multiplex PCR. The sample lists around 180,000 clones, approximately 85% occurring once. Material: peripheral blood. The receptors derive from a woman aged 80 or over with acute or convalescent COVID-19.

The CDR3 DNA sequence: TGTGCCAGTAGTAGGGAGGGGCTACGAGCTCAGCCCCAGCATTTT. This translates into CASSREGLRAQPQHF. The V and J genes are TRBV19 and TRBJ1-5; TRBD1 is a possible D gene (5 bases). V lost 4 bases, J lost 6 bases, and 16 bases lay in between. Germline CDR1 LNHDA, CDR2 SQIVND (reference sequence). This CDR3 has 15 amino acids. Combining the CDR3 with reference TRBV19 and TRBJ1-5 gives the whole variable domain DGGITQSPKYLFRKEGQNVTLSCEQNLNHDAMYWYRQDPGQGLRLIYYSQIVNDFQKGDIAEGYSVSREKKESFPLTVTSAQKNPTAFYLCASSREGLRAQPQHFGDGTRLSIL.

The CDR3 loop is CASSPGGQETQYF. For the CDR3, the DNA is TGTGCCAGCAGCCCCGGGGGCCAAGAGACCCAGTACTTC. V is TRBV7-9 and J is TRBJ2-5, with a tentative D call TRBD2 (6 bases). This CDR3 has 13 residues. V shed 5 bases and J shed 1 base, with 8 bases lying between them. CDR1 SEHNR and CDR2 FQNEAQ come from the germline V gene (reference sequence).

The V call is TRBV27, the J call TRBJ2-1; TRBD2 might be the D (5 bases). Looked up from germline, CDR1 is MNHEY and CDR2 is SMNVEV (reference sequence). CDR3 length: 15 amino acids. The V and J ends lost 2 bases and 6 bases respectively, with 14 bases between them. This CDR3 reads CASSLASPAGNEQFF. The CDR3 bases are TGTGCCAGCAGTTTAGCGTCCCCGGCGGGCAATGAGCAGTTCTTC.

The chain combines TRBV18 with TRBJ2-1; 9 nucleotides align to TRBD2. The CDR3 runs 15 residues. V lost 2 bases to trimming and J lost 8 bases; unmatched junction nucleotides: 7. In germline, CDR1 is KGHSH, CDR2 LQKENI. CDR3 bases: TGTGCCAGCTCACCAAGTAGCGGGAGAGTCTATGAGCAGTTCTTC. This gives the protein CASSPSSGRVYEQFF.

The chain couples TRBV5-1 to TRBJ1-2; 8 nucleotides match TRBD1. Germline V gives CDR1 SGHRS, CDR2 YFSETQ. J was trimmed by 1 base and V by 1 base; bases with no gene match: 12. This CDR3 has 18 residues. The CDR3 reads CASSLLGQGKGNNYGYTF. The CDR3 DNA follows: TGCGCCAGCAGCTTGCTCGGACAGGGCAAGGGCAATAACTATGGCTACACCTTC. Together with reference TRBV5-1 and TRBJ1-2, the CDR3 gives the full variable domain: KAGVTQTPRYLIKTRGQQVTLSCSPISGHRSVSWYQQTPGQGLQFLFEYFSETQRNKGNFPGRFSGRQFSNSRSEMNVSTLELGDSALYLCASSLLGQGKGNNYGYTFGSGTRLTVV.

The rearrangement links TRBV4-1 to TRBJ2-7; TRBD2 aligns across 10 bases. The V gene end was trimmed by 4 bases and the J gene end by 0 bases; junction bases not matched to a gene: 6. This CDR3 is 16 amino acids long. CDR1 is MGHRA, CDR2 YSYEKL, per germline. The CDR3 coding sequence is TGCGCCAGCAGCCGAGGACTAGCGGCTGGCTCCTACGAGCAGTACTTC. Its translation is CASSRGLAAGSYEQYF.

The chain combines TRBV5-8 with TRBJ1-6, with D perhaps TRBD1 (6 bases). Germline CDR1 and CDR2: SGHTS and YDEGEE. The CDR3 totals 15 residues. Deletions cut 0 bases from V and 10 bases from J, with 14 bases between. Here the CDR3 reads CASSLAIGGRSPLHF. CDR3 sequence (DNA): TGTGCCAGCAGCTTGGCCATAGGGGGTAGATCACCCCTCCACTTT.

This chain connects TRBV7-2 to TRBJ1-4; TRBD1 is a possible D gene (5 bases). V was clipped by 1 base and J by 7 bases, with 13 bases between them. CDR1 is SGHTA, CDR2 FQGNSA, per germline. The CDR3 totals 15 residues. The CDR3 here is CASSLGTLSSEKLFF. Written as DNA, the CDR3 is TGTGCCAGCAGCTTAGGGACACTCAGCAGTGAAAAACTGTTTTTT.

The chain joins TRBV5-1 to TRBJ2-3; no firm D call. The CDR3 is 14 amino acids. V lost 6 bases and J lost 0, with 11 bases in between. CDR1 is SGHRS, CDR2 YFSETQ, per germline. CDR3 loop: CASMERASTDTQYF. CDR3 DNA sequence: TGCGCCAGCATGGAGAGAGCTAGCACAGATACGCAGTATTTT.

The rearrangement links TRBV19 to TRBJ1-2, with 9 positions matching TRBD1. V lost 4 bases and J lost 8; bases outside the gene matches: 8. The CDR3 length is 14 residues. Germline V CDR1 and CDR2: LNHDA, SQIVND (reference sequence). Here the CDR3 reads CASSSRDRVRGYTF. CDR3 nucleotides: TGTGCCAGTAGTAGCCGGGACAGGGTTAGAGGCTACACCTTC. Full variable domain (rest looked up from reference TRBV19 and TRBJ1-2): DGGITQSPKYLFRKEGQNVTLSCEQNLNHDAMYWYRQDPGQGLRLIYYSQIVNDFQKGDIAEGYSVSREKKESFPLTVTSAQKNPTAFYLCASSSRDRVRGYTFGSGTRLTVV.

The chain is built from TRBV10-3 and TRBJ2-6; 9 nucleotides line up with TRBD2. The CDR3 has 17 amino acids. Germline lookup yields CDR1 ENHRY and CDR2 SYGVKD. The trim removed 2 bases at V and 3 bases at J, leaving 5 bases unmatched. CDR3 DNA sequence: TGTGCCATCAGTGAGAGGAGCGGGGGGTATGGGGCCAACGTCCTGACTTTC. Translation gives CAISERSGGYGANVLTF.

This chain links TRBV11-2 with TRBJ1-2; D unclear. This CDR3 contains 12 residues. Trimming took off 3 bases at V and 6 bases at J, with 8 bases between the two ends. Per the germline V gene, CDR1 is SGHAT and CDR2 is FQNNGV. The DNA for the CDR3 is TGTGCCAGCAGCTTCGAAGCGGATGGCTACACCTTC. The encoded protein is CASSFEADGYTF.

The V gene is TRBV18, the J gene TRBJ2-7, with D uncertain. The CDR3 runs 13 residues. Germline V gives CDR1 KGHSH, CDR2 LQKENI. Trimming shortened V by 2 bases and J by 5 bases, and 10 bases separated the two germline ends. The CDR3 spells CASSPASGHEQYF. CDR3 DNA sequence: TGTGCCAGCTCACCAGCCTCAGGTCACGAGCAGTACTTC.

V is TRBV4-1 and J is TRBJ2-7; D perhaps matches TRBD1 (5 bases). The V end lost 1 base, the J end lost 4 bases, and 8 bases lay between the germline ends. Germline lookup yields CDR1 MGHRA and CDR2 YSYEKL. The CDR3 covers 13 residues. CDR3 residues: CASSQGQTYEQYF. CDR3 DNA: TGCGCCAGCAGCCAAGGACAGACATACGAGCAGTACTTC.

CDR3 loop: CASTRAVTYEQYF. In nucleotides, the CDR3 is TGTGCCAGCACCAGGGCGGTGACCTACGAGCAGTACTTC. This chain connects TRBV5-4 to TRBJ2-7, with D possibly being TRBD1 (5 bases). Between the trimmed V and J ends, which lost 6 bases and 2 bases, there was a span of 12 bases. The V gene's germline CDR1 is SGHNT and CDR2 YYREEE (reference sequence). CDR3 size: 13 residues.

The chain has TRBV9 and TRBJ2-2; the match to TRBD1 covers 8 bases. V gave up 2 bases and J gave up 6 bases; unmatched junction bases: 6. CDR1 is SGDLS and CDR2 is YYNGEE in the germline V gene. CDR3 length equals 15 residues. In nucleotides, the CDR3 is TGTGCCAGCAGCGTCCAGGGGGCCGGGCCCGGGGAGCTGTTTTTT. It codes for CASSVQGAGPGELFF.

The gene calls are TRBV7-8 and TRBJ2-7, with D perhaps matching TRBD2 (5 bases). Trimming cost V 2 bases and J 6 bases, with 17 bases left between them. The CDR3 is made up of 15 amino acids. Germline CDR1 reads SGHVS; CDR2 reads FQNEAQ. CDR3 protein: CASSLLTGWGREQYF. Written as DNA, the CDR3 is TGTGCCAGCAGCTTATTAACGGGGTGGGGTCGCGAGCAGTACTTC.

The J gene is TRBJ2-7, the V gene TRBV28, with a tentative D call TRBD1 (6 bases). The length of the CDR3 is 12 residues. The germline V gene has CDR1 MDHEN and CDR2 SYDVKM. The V and J ends lost 5 bases and 3 bases respectively, with 8 bases between them. The CDR3, as DNA: TGTGCCAGCAGTAAGGACAGCTACGAGCAGTACTTC. Its protein product is CASSKDSYEQYF.

This chain uses TRBV12-5 with TRBJ1-6; TRBD1 matches 7 bases. The V gene end was trimmed by 5 bases and the J gene end by 7 bases; junction bases not matched to a gene: 11. Germline CDR1 LGHNT, CDR2 FRNRAP. This CDR3 contains 16 residues. CDR3 nucleotides: TGTGCTAGTGGTCACCCGCCGGGACAGCTCAATTCACCCCTCCACTTT. It is translated as CASGHPPGQLNSPLHF.

This clone occurred once. The genes are TRBV4-3 and TRBJ1-2; D is ambiguous. Trimming removed 6 bases at V and 8 bases at J, with 19 bases between. The CDR3 totals 14 residues. The germline CDR1 and CDR2 sequences are LGHNA and YSLEER. The CDR3 reads CASRPSEEYDGYTF. In nucleotides, the CDR3 is TGCGCCAGCAGACCTTCGGAGGAGTACGACGGCTACACCTTC.

The chain joins TRBV5-4 to TRBJ2-7; 7 nucleotides match TRBD2. Germline V CDR1 and CDR2: SGHNT, YYREEE (reference sequence). J gave up 4 bases and V 5 bases, and 6 bases lay outside the gene matches. The CDR3 extends over 13 amino acids. The CDR3 DNA follows: TGTGCCAGCAGTTCCGGGACTAAATACGAGCAGTACTTC. The encoded protein is CASSSGTKYEQYF.